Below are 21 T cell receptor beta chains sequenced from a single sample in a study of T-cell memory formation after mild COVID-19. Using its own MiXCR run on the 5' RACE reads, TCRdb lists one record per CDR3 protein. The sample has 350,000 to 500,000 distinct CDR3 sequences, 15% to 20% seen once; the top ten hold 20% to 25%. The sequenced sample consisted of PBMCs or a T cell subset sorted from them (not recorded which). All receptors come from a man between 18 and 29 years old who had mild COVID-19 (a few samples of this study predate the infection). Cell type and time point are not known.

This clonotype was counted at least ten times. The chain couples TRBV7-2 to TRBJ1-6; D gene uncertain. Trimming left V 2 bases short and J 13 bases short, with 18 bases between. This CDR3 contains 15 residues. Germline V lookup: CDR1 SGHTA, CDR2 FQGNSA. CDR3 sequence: CASSLRWQGLWPLHF. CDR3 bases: TGTGCCAGCAGCTTAAGATGGCAAGGATTGTGGCCCCTCCACTTT.

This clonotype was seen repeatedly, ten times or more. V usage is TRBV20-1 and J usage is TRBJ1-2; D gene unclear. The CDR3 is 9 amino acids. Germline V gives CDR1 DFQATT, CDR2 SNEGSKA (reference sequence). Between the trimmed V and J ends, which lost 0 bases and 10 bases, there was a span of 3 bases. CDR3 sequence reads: CSARDAYTF. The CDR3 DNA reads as TGCAGTGCTAGAGATGCCTACACCTTC.

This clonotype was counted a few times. In DNA form, the CDR3 reads TGTGCCAGCAGTCAAACAGGGGACAATCAGCCCCAGCATTTT. As protein: CASSQTGDNQPQHF. The chain employs TRBV12-3 or TRBV12-4 and TRBJ1-5, with 7 bases fitting TRBD1. V gave up 5 bases and J gave up 3 bases; unmatched junction bases: 4. There are 14 residues in the CDR3.

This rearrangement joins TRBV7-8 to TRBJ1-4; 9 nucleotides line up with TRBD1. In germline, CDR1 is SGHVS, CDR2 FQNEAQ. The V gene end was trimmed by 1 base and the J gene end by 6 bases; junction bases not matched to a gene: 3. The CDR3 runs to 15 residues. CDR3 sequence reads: CASSLVDRGYEKLFF. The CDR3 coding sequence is TGTGCCAGCAGCTTAGTGGACAGGGGTTATGAAAAACTGTTTTTT.

The CDR3 coding sequence is TGTGCCAGCAGTTTTTCCGGGGGCAAGGGCGGGGAGCTGTTTTTT. Amino acid sequence: CASSFSGGKGGELFF. The chain uses TRBV12-3 or TRBV12-4 and TRBJ2-2, with D perhaps TRBD1 or TRBD2 (6 bases each). The V and J ends lost 3 bases and 7 bases respectively, with 15 bases between them. The CDR3 is 15 amino acids.

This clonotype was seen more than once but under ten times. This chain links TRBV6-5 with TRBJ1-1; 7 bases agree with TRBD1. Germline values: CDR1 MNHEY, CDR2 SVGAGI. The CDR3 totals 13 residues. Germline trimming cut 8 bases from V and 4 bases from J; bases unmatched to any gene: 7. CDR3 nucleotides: TGTGCCAGCGGGGACAGCCTTCTCACTGAAGCTTTCTTT. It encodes CASGDSLLTEAFF.

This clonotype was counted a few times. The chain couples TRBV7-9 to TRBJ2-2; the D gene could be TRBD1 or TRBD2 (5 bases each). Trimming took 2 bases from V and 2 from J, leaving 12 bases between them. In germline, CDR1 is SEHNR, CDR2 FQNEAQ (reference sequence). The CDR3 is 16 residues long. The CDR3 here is CASSLLGTRNTGELFF. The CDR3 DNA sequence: TGTGCCAGCAGCTTATTGGGGACGAGAAACACCGGGGAGCTGTTTTTT.

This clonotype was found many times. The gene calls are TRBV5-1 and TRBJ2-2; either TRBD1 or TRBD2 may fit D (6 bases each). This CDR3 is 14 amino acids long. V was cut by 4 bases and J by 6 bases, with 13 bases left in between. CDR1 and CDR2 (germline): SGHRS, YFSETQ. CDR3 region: CASSRGDDSGELFF. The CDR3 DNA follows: TGCGCCAGCAGCAGGGGGGATGACTCCGGGGAGCTGTTTTTT.

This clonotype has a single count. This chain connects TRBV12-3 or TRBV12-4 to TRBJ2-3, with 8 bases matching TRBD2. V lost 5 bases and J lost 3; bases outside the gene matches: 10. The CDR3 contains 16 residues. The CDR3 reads CASSPGLGTRTDTQYF. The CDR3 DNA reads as TGTGCCAGCAGTCCGGGACTAGGAACGAGGACAGATACGCAGTATTTT.

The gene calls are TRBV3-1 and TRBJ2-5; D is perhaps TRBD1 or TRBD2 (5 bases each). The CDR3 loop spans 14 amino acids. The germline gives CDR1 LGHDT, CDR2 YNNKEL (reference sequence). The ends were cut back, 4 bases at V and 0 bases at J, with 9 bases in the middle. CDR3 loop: CASSLGTYQETQYF. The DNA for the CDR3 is TGTGCCAGCAGCCTGGGGACGTACCAAGAGACCCAGTACTTC.

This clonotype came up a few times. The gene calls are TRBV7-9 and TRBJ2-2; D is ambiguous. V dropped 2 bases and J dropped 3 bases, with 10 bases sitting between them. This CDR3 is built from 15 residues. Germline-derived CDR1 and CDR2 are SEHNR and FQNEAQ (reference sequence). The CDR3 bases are TGTGCCAGCAGCTTAACGGTCGGCGACACCGGGGAGCTGTTTTTT. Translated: CASSLTVGDTGELFF.

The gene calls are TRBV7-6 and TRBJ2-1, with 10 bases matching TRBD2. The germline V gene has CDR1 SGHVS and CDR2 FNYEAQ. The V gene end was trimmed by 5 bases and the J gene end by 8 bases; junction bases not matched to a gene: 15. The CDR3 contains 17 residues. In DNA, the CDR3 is TGTGCCAGCAGCCGTAGCGGGGGGCCTCCCTCGATGGATGAGCAGTTCTTC. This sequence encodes CASSRSGGPPSMDEQFF.

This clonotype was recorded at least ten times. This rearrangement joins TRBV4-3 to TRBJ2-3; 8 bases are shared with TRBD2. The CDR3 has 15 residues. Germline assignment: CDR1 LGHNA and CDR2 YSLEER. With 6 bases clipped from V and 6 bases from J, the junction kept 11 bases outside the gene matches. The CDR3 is CASSQNGGGRDTQYF. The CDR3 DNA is TGCGCCAGCAGTCAGAACGGGGGGGGCCGGGATACGCAGTATTTT.

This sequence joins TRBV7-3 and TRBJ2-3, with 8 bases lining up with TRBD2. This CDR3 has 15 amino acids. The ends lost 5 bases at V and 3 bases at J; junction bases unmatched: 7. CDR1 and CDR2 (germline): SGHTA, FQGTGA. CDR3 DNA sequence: TGTGCCAGCAGCGGAAGCGGGGGAGTTACAGATACGCAGTATTTT. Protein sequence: CASSGSGGVTDTQYF.

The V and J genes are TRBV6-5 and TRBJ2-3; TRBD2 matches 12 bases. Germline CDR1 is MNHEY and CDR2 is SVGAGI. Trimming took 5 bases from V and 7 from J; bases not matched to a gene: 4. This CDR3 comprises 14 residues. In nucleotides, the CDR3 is TGTGCCAGCAGTACTAGCGGGGGGACGTATACGCAGTATTTT. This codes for CASSTSGGTYTQYF.

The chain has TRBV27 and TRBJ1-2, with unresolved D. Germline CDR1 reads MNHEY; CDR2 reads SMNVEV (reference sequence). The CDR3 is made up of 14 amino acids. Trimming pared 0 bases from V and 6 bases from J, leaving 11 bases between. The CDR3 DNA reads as TGTGCCAGCAGTTTATCGGCAGGAGGACATGGCTACACCTTC. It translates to CASSLSAGGHGYTF.

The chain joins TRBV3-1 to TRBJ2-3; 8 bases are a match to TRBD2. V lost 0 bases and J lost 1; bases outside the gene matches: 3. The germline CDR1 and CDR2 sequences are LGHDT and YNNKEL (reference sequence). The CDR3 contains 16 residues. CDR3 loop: CASSQDWRGGTDTQYF. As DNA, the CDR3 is TGTGCCAGCAGCCAAGATTGGCGGGGGGGCACAGATACGCAGTATTTT.

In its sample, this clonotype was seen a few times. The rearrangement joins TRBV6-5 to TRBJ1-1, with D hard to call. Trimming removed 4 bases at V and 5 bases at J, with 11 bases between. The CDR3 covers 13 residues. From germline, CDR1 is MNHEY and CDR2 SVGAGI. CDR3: CASSSNPGTEAFF. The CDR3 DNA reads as TGTGCCAGCAGTTCCAACCCGGGAACTGAAGCTTTCTTT.

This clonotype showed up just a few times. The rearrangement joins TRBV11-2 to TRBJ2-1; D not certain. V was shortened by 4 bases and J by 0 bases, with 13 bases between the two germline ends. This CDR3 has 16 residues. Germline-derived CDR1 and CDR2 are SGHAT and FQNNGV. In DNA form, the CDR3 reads TGTGCCAGCAGCTCTATCTGGGGAAGCTCCTACAATGAGCAGTTCTTC. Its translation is CASSSIWGSSYNEQFF.

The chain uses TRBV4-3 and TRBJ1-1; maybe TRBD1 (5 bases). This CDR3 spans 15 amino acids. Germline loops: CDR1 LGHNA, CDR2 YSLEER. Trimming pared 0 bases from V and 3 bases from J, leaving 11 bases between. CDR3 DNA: TGCGCCAGCAGCCAAGAACACAGGCCCGACACTGAAGCTTTCTTT. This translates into CASSQEHRPDTEAFF.

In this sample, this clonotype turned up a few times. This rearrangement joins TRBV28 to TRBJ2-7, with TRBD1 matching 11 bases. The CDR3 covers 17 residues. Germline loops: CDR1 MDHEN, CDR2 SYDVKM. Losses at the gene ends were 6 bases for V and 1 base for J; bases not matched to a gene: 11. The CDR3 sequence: CASSPLPGQGGSYEQYV. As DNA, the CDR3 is TGTGCCAGCAGCCCTCTTCCGGGACAGGGGGGGTCCTACGAGCAGTACGTC.